This T cell receptor beta chain was recorded in a study of blood T cells in healthy people across ages. PCR was performed a second time for roughly 7 to 11 cycles using a sample-barcoded 5' primer and a J-beta primer mix. TCRdb ran MiXCR on the 5' RACE reads and lists one entry per CDR3 protein. The sample yields approximately 680,000 distinct CDR3 sequences, about 32% seen once. This CDR3 has 13 residues. The germline V gene encodes CDR1 SGDLS and CDR2 YYNGEE. Remarks on this clonotype: A read error may be the cause here, since a much bigger clone is one base away.

The chain combines TRBV9 with TRBJ2-1; D unclear. The last part of the DNA fits TRBJ2-7 better; the J call may be wrong. The TCR sequence derives from a woman older than 75 in good health. Sequencing was carried out using blood. Here the CDR3 reads CASSLEPHNEQYF. In nucleotides, the CDR3 is TGTGCCAGCAGCCTCGAACCACACAATGAGCAGTACTTC.